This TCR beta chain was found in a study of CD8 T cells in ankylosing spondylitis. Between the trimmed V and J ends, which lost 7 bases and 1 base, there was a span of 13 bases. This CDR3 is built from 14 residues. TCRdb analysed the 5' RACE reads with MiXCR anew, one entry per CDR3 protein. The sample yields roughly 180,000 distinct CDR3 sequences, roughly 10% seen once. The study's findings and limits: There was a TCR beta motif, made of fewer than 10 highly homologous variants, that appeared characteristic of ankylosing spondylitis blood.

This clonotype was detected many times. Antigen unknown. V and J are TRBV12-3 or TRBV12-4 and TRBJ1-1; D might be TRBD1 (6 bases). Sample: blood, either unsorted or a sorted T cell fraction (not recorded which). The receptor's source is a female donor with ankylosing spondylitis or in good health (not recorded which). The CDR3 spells CASIFGRGNTEAFF. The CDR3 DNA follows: TGTGCCAGCATATTCGGCAGGGGGAACACTGAAGCTTTCTTT.